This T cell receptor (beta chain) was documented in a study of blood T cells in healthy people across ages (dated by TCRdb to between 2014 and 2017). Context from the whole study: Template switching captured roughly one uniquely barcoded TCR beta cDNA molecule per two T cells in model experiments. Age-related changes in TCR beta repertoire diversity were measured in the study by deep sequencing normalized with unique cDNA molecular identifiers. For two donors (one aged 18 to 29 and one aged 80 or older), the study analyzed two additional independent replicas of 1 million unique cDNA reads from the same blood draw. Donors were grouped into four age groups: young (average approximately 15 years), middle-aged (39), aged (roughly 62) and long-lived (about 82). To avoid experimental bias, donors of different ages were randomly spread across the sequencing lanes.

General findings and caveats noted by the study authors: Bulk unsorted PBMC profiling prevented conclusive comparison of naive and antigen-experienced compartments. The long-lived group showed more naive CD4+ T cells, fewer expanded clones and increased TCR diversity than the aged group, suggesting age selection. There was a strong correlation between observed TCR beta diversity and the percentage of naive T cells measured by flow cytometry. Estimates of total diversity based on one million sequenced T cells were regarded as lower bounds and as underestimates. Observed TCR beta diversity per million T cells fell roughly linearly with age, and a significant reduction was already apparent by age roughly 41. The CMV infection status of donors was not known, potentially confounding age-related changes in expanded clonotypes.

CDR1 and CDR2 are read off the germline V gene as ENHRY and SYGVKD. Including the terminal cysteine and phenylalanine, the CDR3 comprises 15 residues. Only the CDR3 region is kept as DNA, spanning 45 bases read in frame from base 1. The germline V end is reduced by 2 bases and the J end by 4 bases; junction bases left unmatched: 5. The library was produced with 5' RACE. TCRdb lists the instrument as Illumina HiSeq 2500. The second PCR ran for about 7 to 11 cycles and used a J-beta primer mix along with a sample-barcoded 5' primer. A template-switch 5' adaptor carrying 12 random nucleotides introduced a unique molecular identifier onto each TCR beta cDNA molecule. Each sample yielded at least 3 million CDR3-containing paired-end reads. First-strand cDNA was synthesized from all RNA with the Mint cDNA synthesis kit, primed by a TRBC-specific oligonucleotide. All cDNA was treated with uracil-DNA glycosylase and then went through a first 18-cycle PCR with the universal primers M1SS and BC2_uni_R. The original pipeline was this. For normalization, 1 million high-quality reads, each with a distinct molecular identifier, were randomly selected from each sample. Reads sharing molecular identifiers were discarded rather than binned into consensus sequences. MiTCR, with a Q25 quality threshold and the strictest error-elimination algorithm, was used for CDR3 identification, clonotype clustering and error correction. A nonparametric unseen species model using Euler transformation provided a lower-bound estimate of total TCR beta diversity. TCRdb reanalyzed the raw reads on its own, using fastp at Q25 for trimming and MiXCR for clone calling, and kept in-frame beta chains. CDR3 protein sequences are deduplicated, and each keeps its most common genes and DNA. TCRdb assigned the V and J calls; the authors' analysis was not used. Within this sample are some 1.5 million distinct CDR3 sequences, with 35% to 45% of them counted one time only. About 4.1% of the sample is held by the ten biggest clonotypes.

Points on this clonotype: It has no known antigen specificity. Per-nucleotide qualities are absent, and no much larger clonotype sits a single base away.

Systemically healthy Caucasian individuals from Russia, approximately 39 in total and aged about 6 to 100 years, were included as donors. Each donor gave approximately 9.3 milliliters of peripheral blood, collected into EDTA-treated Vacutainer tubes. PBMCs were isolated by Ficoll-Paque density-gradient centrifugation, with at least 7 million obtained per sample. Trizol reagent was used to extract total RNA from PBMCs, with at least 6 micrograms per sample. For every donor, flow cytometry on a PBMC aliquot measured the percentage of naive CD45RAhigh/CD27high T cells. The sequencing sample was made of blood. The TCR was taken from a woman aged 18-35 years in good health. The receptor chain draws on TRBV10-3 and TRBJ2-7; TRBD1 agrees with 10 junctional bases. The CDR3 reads CAISEAGQGFYEQYF. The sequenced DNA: TGTGCCATCAGTGAGGCGGGACAGGGGTTTTACGAGCAGTACTTC.